This T cell receptor (beta chain) originates from a study of cytotoxic CD8 clonotypes in ibrutinib-treated CLL (dated by TCRdb to about 2021). In terms of the full investigation: The cohort was composed of about 10 relapsed/refractory and approximately 16 treatment-naive patients; IGHV unmutated status was identified in roughly 17 patients. Partial responses were observed in approximately 24 patients and complete responses in 2; after a median follow-up of around 68 months, remission was maintained in 14 patients and progression was observed in approximately 12. Response samples were taken after a median of 12 months on treatment, ranging from about 6 to 40 months. An average of 255,043 productive templates and tens of thousands of productive rearrangements was obtained per sample. Of the approximately 90 participants in the trial, about 25 had longitudinal samples available. Cryopreserved peripheral blood mononuclear cells were obtained before treatment, at response, and at either sustained remission or disease progression. Every remission and progressive disease sample was obtained while ibrutinib was still being received by the patients.

The paper as a whole reports these results and caveats: Public clonotypes were rare and either contracted or stayed stable during treatment, and the rise in clonality at ibrutinib response reflected the expansion of private clonotypes. Sustained-remission and progressing patients did not have matched sampling times, and lymph node repertoires were not examined. At baseline, clonality was higher than in age-matched healthy donors and showed a strong correlation with circulating CD8+ T-cell counts. At ibrutinib response clonality went up, during sustained remission it held steady, and at progression it dropped back toward baseline.

In its sample, this clone was seen once. Its target antigen remains unknown. Base qualities were left out, and no much larger clone turns up one base away. V and J are trimmed by 0 bases and 6 bases, and the gene matches miss 12 bases of the junction. Including cysteine and phenylalanine, the CDR3 has 16 amino acids. The CDR3 DNA has 48 bases and is translated from base 1. The germline V gene specifies SGDLS as CDR1 and YYNGEE as CDR2. On a MiSeq, deep resolution sequencing aimed for a depth between 1 in 1 million and 1 in 200,000 T cells, with each clonotype covered approximately 9.2x on average. The immunoSEQ hsTCRB Kit was used to generate TCR beta libraries. Turning to the authors' computational methods: ImmunoSEQ Data Assistant and ImmunoSEQ Analyzer were used for data analysis, and V, D and J genes were assigned according to IMGT definitions. Clonality, which ranges from 0 to 1, was calculated as one minus the normalized Shannon entropy of productive rearrangement frequencies. Public clonotype analysis was restricted to overrepresented clonotypes comprising at least 0.05% of each patient's repertoire. Repertoires from some 13 age-matched healthy donors in immuneACCESS were used as clonality controls. The clones in this table, taken by TCRdb from immuneACCESS, are in-frame only. Not every clone is retained; where verified, under half of the shortfall comes from an unresolved V gene, and the cause of the rest is unknown. The V and J calls and clone size are taken from that table; D and trimming were inferred from the DNA. This sample gives 50,000 or so clones in total; approximately 87% of them show up just once. Together, the top ten hold approximately 20% of the sample.

Per the publication, the time point label means: approximately 25 months on ibrutinib. Approximately 2 micrograms of genomic DNA were extracted from cryopreserved PBMCs for TCR beta library preparation. Longitudinal blood samples from CLL patients on ibrutinib monotherapy underwent high-throughput TCR beta sequencing. The patients took part in an open-label, single-center phase 2 trial of ibrutinib monotherapy. The receptor was derived from a human donor with chronic lymphocytic leukemia. The receptor chain draws on TRBV9 and TRBJ2-7; 7 of the junction bases match TRBD2. Sequencing was performed on PBMCs, taken after 24 months of ibrutinib treatment. The CDR3 region: CASSVDLRERGGEQYF. The bases read TGTGCCAGCAGCGTAGATTTGCGGGAGAGAGGAGGCGAGCAGTACTTC.